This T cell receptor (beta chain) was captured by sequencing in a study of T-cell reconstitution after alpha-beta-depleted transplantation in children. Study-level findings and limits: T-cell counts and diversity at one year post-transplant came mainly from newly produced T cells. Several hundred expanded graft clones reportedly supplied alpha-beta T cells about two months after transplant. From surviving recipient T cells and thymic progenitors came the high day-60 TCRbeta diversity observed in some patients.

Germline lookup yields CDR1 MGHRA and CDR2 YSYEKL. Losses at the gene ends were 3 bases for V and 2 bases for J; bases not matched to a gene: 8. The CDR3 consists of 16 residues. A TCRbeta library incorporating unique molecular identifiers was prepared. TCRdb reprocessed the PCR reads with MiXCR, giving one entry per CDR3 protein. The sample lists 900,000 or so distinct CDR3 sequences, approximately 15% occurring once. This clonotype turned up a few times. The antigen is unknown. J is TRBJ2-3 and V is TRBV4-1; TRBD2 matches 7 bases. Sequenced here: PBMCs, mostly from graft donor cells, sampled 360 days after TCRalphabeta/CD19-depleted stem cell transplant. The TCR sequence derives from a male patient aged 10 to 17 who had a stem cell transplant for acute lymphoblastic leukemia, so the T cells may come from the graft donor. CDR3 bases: TGCGCCAGCAGCCAGAGCCTACTAGCGCTCACAGATACGCAGTATTTT. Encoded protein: CASSQSLLALTDTQYF.